The 27 T cell receptor beta chains reported below all come from one sample, sequenced in a study of blood T cell repertoires in COVID-19. Sequencing was performed with immunoSEQ multiplex PCR; in TCRdb, only in-frame clones are kept and a portion is missing. The sample yields some 270,000 clones, around 85% seen once. The sequenced material came from peripheral blood. These receptors were obtained from a woman aged 70-85 years with acute or convalescent COVID-19.

The rearrangement uses TRBV6-6 and TRBJ1-1; the D is unclear. There are 13 residues in the CDR3. V lost 7 bases to trimming and J lost 4 bases, with 13 bases between them. Germline V CDR1 and CDR2: MNHNY, SVGAGI (reference sequence). This CDR3 reads CASNTFRSTEAFF. CDR3 nucleotide sequence: TGTGCCAGCAATACCTTTCGGAGCACTGAAGCTTTCTTT.

This sequence joins TRBV20-1 and TRBJ2-5; D not certain. The CDR3 covers 10 residues. Looked up from germline, CDR1 is DFQATT and CDR2 is SNEGSKA (reference sequence). V was clipped by 6 bases and J by 5 bases, with 7 bases between them. The CDR3 DNA is TGCAGTGCAATCCAGGAGACCCAGTACTTC. Amino acid sequence: CSAIQETQYF.

The V call is TRBV30, the J call TRBJ1-1; the D is unclear. V was cut by 7 bases and J by 4 bases, with 19 bases left in between. CDR1 is GTSNPN, CDR2 SVGIG, per germline (reference sequence). The CDR3 runs to 14 residues. The CDR3 protein is CAFRVTSRSTEAFF. The DNA of the CDR3 is TGTGCCTTCCGGGTCACCTCGAGGAGCACTGAAGCTTTCTTT.

V usage is TRBV19 and J usage is TRBJ1-1; TRBD1 aligns across 8 bases. The CDR3 loop spans 14 amino acids. Trimming took 4 bases from V and 8 from J; bases not matched to a gene: 9. Germline assignment: CDR1 LNHDA and CDR2 SQIVND (reference sequence). Here the CDR3 DNA reads TGTGCCAGTAGTAGAGGGGGGACAGGTAGGGAAGCTTTCTTT. This codes for CASSRGGTGREAFF.

This clone showed up just once. V is TRBV24-1 and J is TRBJ2-7, with TRBD1 identical over 11 bases. The germline gives CDR1 KGHDR, CDR2 SFDVKD. The J segment lost 3 bases and the V segment lost 6 bases, leaving 6 bases of the junction unmatched. The CDR3 covers 15 residues. In DNA form, the CDR3 reads TGTGCCACCAGTCCCCGGGACAGGGGGATCTACGAGCAGTACTTC. Amino acid sequence: CATSPRDRGIYEQYF.

The chain has TRBV4-2 and TRBJ2-5; 7 positions agree with TRBD1. Trimming at V came to 5 bases and at J to 1 base, leaving 4 bases not matched to a gene. CDR1 is LGHNA, CDR2 YNFKEQ, per germline. There are 14 residues in the CDR3. The CDR3 loop reads CASSIRTGQETQYF. As DNA, the CDR3 is TGTGCCAGCAGCATTCGGACAGGCCAAGAGACCCAGTACTTC.

CDR3 residues: CASSTDGGNEQFF. The CDR3 nucleotides are TGTGCCAGTAGTACCGACGGGGGAAATGAGCAGTTCTTC. The chain combines TRBV19 with TRBJ2-1; D is possibly TRBD2 (6 bases). The CDR3 is made up of 13 amino acids. V was clipped by 4 bases and J by 7 bases, with 11 bases between them. In germline, CDR1 is LNHDA, CDR2 SQIVND (reference sequence).

CDR3 DNA: TGCGCCAGCAGCCCACTGGGAAGGGACAGGGCTTCGAAAGCTTTCTTT. As protein: CASSPLGRDRASKAFF. V usage is TRBV4-1 and J usage is TRBJ1-1, with 9 positions matching TRBD1. J lost 9 bases, V lost 4 bases, and 15 bases had no gene match. This CDR3 is 16 amino acids long. Germline V gene lookup returns CDR1 MGHRA and CDR2 YSYEKL.

The chain carries TRBV2 and TRBJ1-2, with 10 bases matching TRBD1. The trim removed 11 bases at V and 8 bases at J, leaving 11 bases unmatched. The CDR3 loop spans 13 amino acids. Germline V lookup: CDR1 SNHLY, CDR2 FYNNEI. The CDR3 is CAEGGTGVGGYTF. CDR3 nucleotide sequence: TGTGCCGAGGGAGGGACAGGGGTAGGAGGCTACACCTTC.

This chain links TRBV9 with TRBJ1-1, with D perhaps matching TRBD1 (5 bases). Germline CDR1 reads SGDLS; CDR2 reads YYNGEE. V shed 3 bases and J shed 8 bases, with 11 bases lying between them. CDR3 length equals 12 residues. The CDR3, as DNA: TGTGCCAGCAGCGCGTCAGGGAAGGAAGCTTTCTTT. Amino acids: CASSASGKEAFF. Supplemented by reference TRBV9 and TRBJ1-1, the full variable domain reads DSGVTQTPKHLITATGQRVTLRCSPRSGDLSVYWYQQSLDQGLQFLIQYYNGEERAKGNILERFSAQQFPDLHSELNLSSLELGDSALYFCASSASGKEAFFGQGTRLTVV.

The rearrangement links TRBV6-5 to TRBJ1-2, with 8 bases fitting TRBD1. Germline CDR1 MNHEY, CDR2 SVGAGI. V gave up 7 bases and J gave up 8 bases; unmatched junction bases: 12. This CDR3 has 14 amino acids. The DNA of the CDR3 is TGTGCCAGCACCCTCCCGCAGGGGGCAGAAGGCTACACCTTC. This sequence encodes CASTLPQGAEGYTF.

This clone was seen only a few times. The chain combines TRBV7-2 with TRBJ2-5, with D maybe TRBD2 (5 bases). The CDR3 consists of 17 residues. V was cut by 5 bases and J by 1 base, with 20 bases left in between. The germline CDR1 and CDR2 sequences are SGHTA and FQGNSA. The CDR3 sequence: CASSDPLLGGRQETQYF. The CDR3 DNA sequence: TGTGCCAGCAGCGACCCCCTCCTTGGCGGGCGCCAAGAGACCCAGTACTTC.

The rearrangement uses TRBV3-1 (or the pseudogene TRBV3-2) and TRBJ2-3; no firm D call. Germline V lookup: CDR1 LGHDT, CDR2 YNNKEL (reference sequence). This CDR3 spans 15 amino acids. Trimming shortened V by 0 bases and J by 2 bases, and 9 bases separated the two germline ends. CDR3 sequence: CASSQDPLNTDTQYF. The CDR3 DNA follows: TGTGCCAGCAGCCAAGATCCCTTAAACACAGATACGCAGTATTTT.

This clone has just a few counts. The chain recombines TRBV5-1 with TRBJ1-3; D remains ambiguous. This CDR3 region has 15 residues. Trimming removed 4 bases at V and 0 bases at J, with 11 bases between. CDR1 and CDR2 from the germline V gene are SGHRS and YFSETQ. The CDR3 spells CASSPHESSGNTIYF. CDR3 coding DNA: TGCGCCAGCAGCCCCCATGAGAGCTCTGGAAACACCATATATTTT.

V and J are TRBV6-5 and TRBJ2-3, with 9 bases aligning to TRBD2. This CDR3 comprises 14 residues. The germline CDR1 and CDR2 sequences are MNHEY and SVGAGI. J gave up 2 bases and V 6 bases, and 3 bases lay outside the gene matches. The CDR3 sequence is CASRSGGYTDTQYF. CDR3 nucleotide sequence: TGTGCCAGCAGGAGCGGGGGGTACACAGATACGCAGTATTTT.

The rearrangement uses TRBV30 and TRBJ1-5, with TRBD1 matching 8 bases. Losses at the gene ends were 2 bases for V and 2 bases for J; bases not matched to a gene: 2. CDR3 length equals 14 residues. Germline V gene lookup returns CDR1 GTSNPN and CDR2 SVGIG (reference sequence). The CDR3 DNA reads as TGTGCCTGGAGTACAGGGGGTCGCAATCAGCCCCAGCATTTT. Its translation is CAWSTGGRNQPQHF.

V is TRBV10-1 and J is TRBJ2-7; D is uncertain. Germline V CDR1 and CDR2: WNHNN, SYGVQD (reference sequence). Trimming left V 4 bases short and J 6 bases short, with 13 bases between. The CDR3 spans 13 residues. The CDR3 bases are TGCGCCAGCAGTGCGGATGCAGGCCGCGAGCAGTACTTC. Translation: CASSADAGREQYF.

V gene TRBV10-1 combines with J gene TRBJ2-7; D perhaps matches TRBD2 (7 bases). V shed 6 bases and J shed 1 base, with 10 bases lying between them. Germline V gene lookup returns CDR1 WNHNN and CDR2 SYGVQD (reference sequence). The CDR3 contains 13 residues. The CDR3 DNA reads as TGCGCCAGCAGCGGGGGGCCATCCTACGAGCAGTACTTC. Its translation is CASSGGPSYEQYF.

The chain couples TRBV19 to TRBJ1-1, with D perhaps TRBD1 (5 bases). The CDR3 extends over 15 amino acids. The V end lost 4 bases, the J end lost 2 bases, and 14 bases lay between the germline ends. CDR1 is LNHDA, CDR2 SQIVND, per germline (reference sequence). For the CDR3, the DNA is TGTGCCAGTAGTACCAGACATAGGGGAAACACTGAAGCTTTCTTT. Translation gives CASSTRHRGNTEAFF.

The V gene is TRBV15, the J gene TRBJ1-4; D not resolved. The V gene lost 1 base and the J gene lost 8 bases, with 8 bases spanning the gap. Looked up from germline, CDR1 is LNHNV and CDR2 is YYDKDF (reference sequence). The CDR3 sequence is 13 residues long. In DNA, the CDR3 is TGTGCCACCAGCAGAGGCAGGCCCGAAAAACTGTTTTTT. This translates into CATSRGRPEKLFF.

The chain recombines TRBV19 with TRBJ2-2; 10 bases align to TRBD2. V trimming: 8 bases; J trimming: 5 bases; junction bases outside the gene matches: 5. The CDR3 totals 14 residues. Per the germline V gene, CDR1 is LNHDA and CDR2 is SQIVND (reference sequence). The CDR3 is CASGSSGGTGELFF. CDR3 sequence (DNA): TGTGCCAGTGGCAGTAGCGGGGGGACCGGGGAGCTGTTTTTT. The full variable domain, in which reference TRBV19 and TRBJ2-2 provide the parts outside the CDR3, is DGGITQSPKYLFRKEGQNVTLSCEQNLNHDAMYWYRQDPGQGLRLIYYSQIVNDFQKGDIAEGYSVSREKKESFPLTVTSAQKNPTAFYLCASGSSGGTGELFFGEGSRLTVL.

This chain joins TRBV30 and TRBJ2-3; possible D gene TRBD2, 7 bases. The CDR3 has 16 amino acids. Trimming left V 5 bases short and J 2 bases short, with 20 bases between. From germline, CDR1 is GTSNPN and CDR2 SVGIG (reference sequence). CDR3 coding DNA: TGTGCCTGGGGAAACAGCTGGGGGGGGCTCACAGATACGCAGTATTTT. Its protein is CAWGNSWGGLTDTQYF. The entire variable domain, with the rest obtained from reference TRBV30 and TRBJ2-3, is as follows: SQTIHQWPATLVQPVGSPLSLECTVEGTSNPNLYWYRQAAGRGLQLLFYSVGIGQISSEVPQNLSASRPQDRQFILSSKKLLLSDSGFYLCAWGNSWGGLTDTQYFGPGTRLTVL.

The chain links TRBV28 to TRBJ1-2, with D hard to call. CDR3 length equals 12 residues. CDR1 and CDR2 from the germline V gene are MDHEN and SYDVKM. The ends were cut back, 6 bases at V and 5 bases at J, with 10 bases in the middle. The CDR3 DNA follows: TGTGCCAGCAGCCTCAGTGATTATGGCTACACCTTC. This sequence encodes CASSLSDYGYTF.

The chain carries TRBV18 and TRBJ2-7, with 7 positions matching TRBD1. The CDR3 loop spans 16 amino acids. CDR1 is KGHSH and CDR2 is LQKENI in the germline V gene. Germline trimming cut 2 bases from V and 0 bases from J; bases unmatched to any gene: 7. This CDR3 reads CASSPKRQGNSYEQYF. DNA of the CDR3: TGTGCCAGCTCACCAAAGAGACAGGGCAACTCCTACGAGCAGTACTTC.

CDR3 nucleotides: TGTGCCAGCATCCCGGGACAGAACTATGGCTACACCTTC. This translates into CASIPGQNYGYTF. V usage is TRBV2 and J usage is TRBJ1-2, with 7 bases matching TRBD1. The CDR3 covers 13 residues. The germline V gene has CDR1 SNHLY and CDR2 FYNNEI. With V trimmed by 7 bases and J by 2 bases, 4 bases remained unmatched.

The V call is TRBV11-3, the J call TRBJ2-2; 8 bases map to TRBD1. The CDR3 sequence is 13 residues long. Trimming cost V 5 bases and J 6 bases; bases outside gene matches: 2. Germline V lookup: CDR1 SGHNT, CDR2 YENEEA. The CDR3 loop is CASSTRGPGELFF. Here the CDR3 DNA reads TGTGCCAGCAGCACCAGGGGGCCCGGGGAGCTGTTTTTT.

The chain links TRBV24-1 to TRBJ1-1; tentative D call: TRBD1 (5 bases). Germline V gene sequence: CDR1 KGHDR, CDR2 SFDVKD. V lost 3 bases and J lost 9, with 19 bases in between. The length of the CDR3 is 15 residues. The CDR3 spells CATSDGALEGGKAFF. CDR3 in DNA: TGTGCCACCAGTGATGGGGCCCTAGAGGGAGGAAAAGCTTTCTTT.